The source of this TCR beta chain is a study of cytomegalovirus exposure and HLA in healthy donors. Whole-study findings and limits: Common viral pathogens were later found to be apparently linked to several of the most significant clusters. Exclusion as indistinguishable affected some V segments, including TRBV6-2 and TRBV6-3. Researchers reported in a later analysis that a missense DCLRE1C variant was tied to TCR beta V- and J-gene trimming.

V trimming: 4 bases; J trimming: 4 bases; junction bases outside the gene matches: 16. In germline, CDR1 is SGHKS, CDR2 YYEKEE (reference sequence). The CDR3 is 17 amino acids. There were likely unrecorded immune exposures, though donors were nominally healthy when sampled. The PCR employed 60 Vbeta primers together with 13 Jbeta primers. Sequencing was performed with immunoSEQ multiplex PCR; in TCRdb, only in-frame clones are kept and a portion is missing. Here the sample spans some 180,000 clones, roughly an eighth being singletons. Comments on this clone: Its antigen is undetermined.

This clonotype was obtained from a man aged 50 or older in good health and CMV-seropositive. This rearrangement joins TRBV5-5 to TRBJ2-5, with TRBD1 identical over 7 bases. Sequencing was carried out using PBMCs. The CDR3 is CASSPLEGGNFGETQYF. The CDR3 region has the DNA TGTGCCAGCAGCCCCTTAGAAGGGGGCAACTTTGGAGAGACCCAGTACTTC.